The present entry profiles one T cell receptor (beta chain) with its context. Sequencing used immunoSEQ multiplex PCR; TCRdb keeps in-frame clones, though not all of them. The sample includes about 59,000 clones, approximately 87% of them seen just once. Germline CDR1 and CDR2: MNHEY and SVGAGI. V gave up 0 bases and J gave up 1 base, with 12 bases separating them. This CDR3 contains 16 residues. The record originates from a study of OX40 agonist ivuxolimab in advanced cancers. Sample: CD4+ or CD8+ T cells sorted from blood, taken in a trial of the OX40 agonist ivuxolimab. The gene calls are TRBV6-5 and TRBJ1-2; D may be TRBD1 (5 bases). This receptor was identified in an adult with an advanced solid tumor such as melanoma, head and neck, liver or kidney cancer. Written as DNA, the CDR3 is TGTGCCAGCAGTTACTCGACAGCGCCCCTTAACTATGGCTACACCTTC. This codes for CASSYSTAPLNYGYTF.